The following is a T cell receptor (beta chain) sequence with its context. This clone's antigen is unknown. No much larger clone is present one base from it, and per-base qualities are unavailable. The data were obtained in a study of early T cells in non-severe SARS-CoV-2 infection (dated by TCRdb to the early 2020s). Concerning the study at large: Bulk RNA from unsorted whole blood was used for TCR sequencing, so alpha and beta chains could not be paired. What the authors observed across the whole study: Matching against VDJdb was skewed toward anti-spike CD8 responses, likely underestimated virus-specific expansions, and missed private and CD4 specificities.

Set within a cohort of healthcare workers in London, UK, this nested case-control study involved weekly PCR testing of nasopharyngeal swabs along with blood sampling. Between 23 and 31 March 2020, the week of the UK lockdown, healthcare workers were enrolled and then followed up weekly for as long as 16 weeks. Libraries were constructed by 5' RACE. Instrument on record: NextSeq 500. To correct for sequencing error and PCR bias, the TCR library protocol tagged individual cDNA molecules with unique molecular identifiers. Both TCR alpha and beta chains were sequenced, and tight co-correlation was observed between alpha and beta sequence abundances in each sample. The authors processed their data as follows. Decombinator V4 was used to annotate the V gene, J gene and CDR3 of the TCR sequences. TCRs were defined as expanded if a significant change between any two time points was detected under a Poisson model with p below 0.0001. TCR abundances were normalised to the total number of TCRs sequenced per sample and expressed as counts per million. MAIT TCRs were defined by TRAV1-2 paired with TRAJ12, TRAJ20 or TRAJ33, and iNKT TCRs by TRAV10 paired with TRAJ18. VDJdb, accessed on 1 November 2021, was searched for TCRs annotated for CMV, EBV and SARS-CoV-2, and TCRs annotated for more than one antigen were excluded. The public reads were quality trimmed at Q25 with fastp and then assembled into clones with MiXCR by TCRdb, keeping productive beta chains. Rows are unified per CDR3 protein, each entry keeping the most common DNA and genes. TCRdb, not the original authors, processed these V and J calls. Counted in this sample were fewer than 100,000 distinct CDR3 sequences; around 10% of them appeared once. The top ten constitute 4.7% of the sample.

Inclusive of the bounding cysteine and phenylalanine, the CDR3 is 16 residues long. Only CDR3 DNA is held: 48 bases, read in frame from base 1. Germline trimming amounts to 1 base on V and 3 bases on J, with 5 as the count of junction bases outside the gene matches. The germline V gene (reference sequence) supplies CDR1 WNHNN and CDR2 SYGVQD. The specimen was whole blood. The V gene is TRBV10-1 and the J gene is TRBJ2-3; TRBD1 aligns with 9 central bases. The sequence was obtained from an adult who was a healthcare worker with PCR-confirmed SARS-CoV-2 infection or an uninfected control (not recorded which). Here the CDR3 is given as CASSELGQGGTDTQYF. The nucleotide sequence reads TGCGCCAGCAGTGAGTTGGGACAGGGAGGGACAGATACGCAGTATTTT.